This TCR beta chain was identified in a study of T-cell memory formation after mild COVID-19. Study-level points and caveats: The study detected some responding clones in pre-infection memory, suggesting cross-reactive memory joined. Whether day 37 second-wave clones are SARS-CoV-2-specific was not confirmed.

Note on this clonotype: Its antigen remains unknown.

This CDR3 is built from 14 residues. The ends were cut back, 2 bases at V and 1 base at J, with 9 bases in the middle. In germline, CDR1 is MNHEY, CDR2 SVGAGI. Amplification by 5'RACE using constant-segment primers produced TCR alpha and TCR beta cDNA libraries that carried sample barcodes and UMIs. One entry per CDR3 protein, called by TCRdb with MiXCR from the 5' RACE reads. The profile shows around 150,000 distinct CDR3 sequences, approximately 10% of them singletons. V gene TRBV6-5 combines with J gene TRBJ2-7; no definite D call. The receptor was derived from a man aged 18 to 30 who had mild COVID-19 (a few samples of this study predate the infection). Cell type and time point are not known. The sequencing sample was made of PBMCs or a T cell subset sorted from them (not recorded which). CDR3 coding DNA: TGTGCCAGCAGTTACGATAACTGGTCCTACGAGCAGTACTTC. It encodes CASSYDNWSYEQYF.